The T cell receptor beta chain described here comes from a study of blood T cells in healthy people across ages. Every sample yielded at least 6 million isolated PBMCs. Every sample gave at least 5 micrograms of total RNA when it was extracted. Sample-barcoded 5' priming and a J-beta primer mix drove a second PCR of roughly 6 to 12 cycles. A template-switch adaptor that had 12 random nucleotides put a tag on each cDNA molecule. TCRdb ran MiXCR on the 5' RACE reads and lists one entry per CDR3 protein. The repertoire holds about 1.4 million distinct CDR3 sequences, with roughly 59% as singletons. Material: blood. This TCR was recovered from a man between 18 and 29 years old in good health.

In DNA form, the CDR3 reads TGCGCCAGCAGCATAAGATCCCGCCGGGACTCTAGCACAGATACGCAGTATTTT. It specifies CASSIRSRRDSSTDTQYF. V and J are TRBV5-1 and TRBJ2-3; the D gene is possibly TRBD2 (6 bases). V lost 4 bases and J lost 0, with 21 bases in between. Germline loops: CDR1 SGHRS, CDR2 YFSETQ. CDR3 length: 18 residues.